This T cell receptor beta chain was obtained from a study of shared clonotypes between healthy human individuals. About this clone: Other DNA sequences in the same sample also yield this CDR3.

The ends were cut back, 3 bases at V and 3 bases at J, with 20 bases in the middle. The CDR3 extends over 17 amino acids. Per the germline V gene, CDR1 is SGHDN and CDR2 is FVKESK. The assay used deep level. Some clones are missing from TCRdb's copy, which holds only in-frame ones; the method was immunoSEQ multiplex PCR. This sample has fewer than 550,000 clones, with about 80% found just once. This receptor was identified in a woman aged 40 to 50 in good health. Some clones in this sample may be carry-over from other donors' samples. The sequencing sample was made of PBMCs. The chain is built from TRBV14 and TRBJ1-2; the D is unclear. The CDR3 region is CASSHLGGSPRDYGYTF. The DNA of the CDR3 is TGTGCCAGCAGCCATTTAGGAGGCAGCCCACGGGACTATGGCTACACCTTC.